The entry below describes one TCR beta chain. The count of this clonotype is one. Its specific antigen is unknown. No much larger clone is present one base from it, and per-base qualities are unavailable. Weak support is all one read offers. These data are taken from a study of esophageal squamous cell carcinoma under preoperative chemotherapy (dated by TCRdb to the late 2010s). Background on the whole study: In the study, TCR repertoires were profiled in both peripheral blood T cells and tumor-infiltrating lymphocytes. Repertoires from samples obtained before paclitaxel-nedaplatin therapy were compared with repertoires from samples obtained after paclitaxel-nedaplatin therapy. The study assessed how paclitaxel-nedaplatin chemotherapy affected T-cell receptor repertoires in patients with esophageal squamous cell carcinoma. Roughly 5 patients with primary esophageal squamous cell carcinoma were included in the cohort. Broad study findings and their caveats: A significant increase in TCR diversity was observed in peripheral T cells after chemotherapy, whereas no such increase was observed in tumor-infiltrating lymphocytes. The analysis included only 5 or 6 patients with esophageal squamous cell carcinoma, making the cohort small. Paclitaxel-nedaplatin therapy induced immediate and substantial clonotype frequency changes, with contraction more likely among abundant clones than amplification. Post-treatment tumor-infiltrating lymphocytes appeared partly derived from peripheral T cells migrating into the tumor, not solely from local clonal changes.

The method was PCR. The run used a HiSeq X Ten. High-throughput sequencing was used to characterize TCR repertoires. TCRdb reprocessed the public reads (quality trimming at Q25 with fastp, clone calling with MiXCR) and kept in-frame beta chains. Every entry covers one CDR3 protein and lists the most common genes and DNA from its rows. This sample has about 30,000 distinct CDR3 sequences in its table, and roughly 50% of those were observed once. 12% of the sample lies in the top ten. The CDR3 starts with the cysteine, ends with the phenylalanine, and has 14 residues. Only the CDR3 DNA stays, 42 bases, in frame from base 1. CDR1 and CDR2 (MNHEY, SVGAGI) derive from the germline V gene. After removal of 2 bases from V and 5 bases from J, the junction retains 3 bases not matched to a gene. The time point label here, explained by the study, means: before preoperative PTX-NDP chemotherapy. Before surgery, patients were given paclitaxel-nedaplatin as preoperative chemotherapy.

The receptor was derived from a human donor with esophageal squamous cell carcinoma. The donor label of this sample is uncertain. The chain uses TRBV6-5 and TRBJ2-5; TRBD2 aligns with 9 central bases. Sampling was carried out from a patient given preoperative chemotherapy. This receptor carries the CDR3 CASSYAGGVETQYF. The DNA sequence reads TGTGCCAGCAGTTACGCGGGAGGGGTGGAGACCCAGTACTTC.